This TCR beta chain was sequenced in a study of post-analysis software for immune sequencing data. Findings and caveats of the study: Several TRBV segments were more frequent in patients than controls; TRBV5-6, TRBV5-1 and TRBV20-1 belonged to this group.

On this clonotype: Its antigen is not known.

The V gene lost 2 bases and the J gene lost 0 bases, with 2 bases spanning the gap. There are 12 residues in the CDR3. Germline loops: CDR1 DFQATT, CDR2 SNEGSKA (reference sequence). Libraries were made from TCR beta cDNA, and they carried unique molecular identifiers. MiXCR, run by TCRdb on the PCR reads, gives a single entry per CDR3 protein. The repertoire consists of about 540,000 distinct CDR3 sequences, with around 31% occurring once and the leading ten covering approximately 6%. The rearrangement links TRBV20-1 to TRBJ1-5; D gene uncertain. The sequencing sample was made of blood. The sequence derives from a girl aged 2 to 17 with multiple sclerosis. The CDR3 coding sequence is TGCAGTGCTAGAAATAGCAATCAGCCCCAGCATTTT. This translates into CSARNSNQPQHF.